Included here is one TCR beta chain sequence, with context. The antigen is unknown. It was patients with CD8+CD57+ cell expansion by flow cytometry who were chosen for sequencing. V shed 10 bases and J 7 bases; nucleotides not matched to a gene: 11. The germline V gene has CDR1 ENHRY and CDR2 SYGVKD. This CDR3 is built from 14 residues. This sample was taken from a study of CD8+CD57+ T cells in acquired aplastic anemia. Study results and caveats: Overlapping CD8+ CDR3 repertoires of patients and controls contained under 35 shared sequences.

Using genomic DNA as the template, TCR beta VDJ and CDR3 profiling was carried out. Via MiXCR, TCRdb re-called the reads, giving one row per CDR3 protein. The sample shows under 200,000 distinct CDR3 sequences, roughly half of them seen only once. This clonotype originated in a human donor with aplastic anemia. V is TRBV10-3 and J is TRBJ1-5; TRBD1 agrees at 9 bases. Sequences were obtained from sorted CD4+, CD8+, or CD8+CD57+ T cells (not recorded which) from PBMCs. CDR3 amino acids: CATRPNDRGQPQHF. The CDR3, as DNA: TGTGCCACCCGCCCCAATGACAGGGGGCAGCCCCAGCATTTT.